At least ten counts were recorded for the clone carrying this T cell receptor (beta chain). This sample stems from a study of T cells in Graves' hyperthyroidism and ophthalmopathy. V gave up 5 bases and J gave up 5 bases, with 8 bases separating them. The CDR3 has 12 amino acids. The germline V gene encodes CDR1 KGHDR and CDR2 SFDVKD. From RNA transcripts, TCR beta CDR3 regions were amplified. The HTBI primer set was used in a first-round RT-PCR of the TCR CDR3. TCRdb fed the multiplex PCR reads into MiXCR, producing one record per CDR3 protein. Of 370,000 or so distinct CDR3 sequences detected, about 14% appear once; the ten largest clones hold more than 20%.

The sequence was obtained from a man younger than 45 with Graves' hyperthyroidism that later progressed to Graves' ophthalmopathy. Sequencing was performed on blood. The chain couples TRBV24-1 to TRBJ1-1; D unresolved. The CDR3 DNA reads as TGTGCCACCAGTGGTGGTGGGACTGAAGCTTTCTTT. Its translation is CATSGGGTEAFF.